The table lists the clone carrying this TCR beta chain with many counts. The germline V gene has CDR1 ENHRY and CDR2 SYGVKD. The CDR3 loop spans 15 amino acids. V lost 0 bases and J lost 4, with 12 bases in between. MiXCR, applied by TCRdb to the RT-PCR reads, yields one record per CDR3 protein. The table includes around 700,000 distinct CDR3 sequences, 11% to 15% detected once. This clonotype originated in a female donor in good health, serving as a healthy control. The sequencing input was memory CD4+ T cells from blood. The gene calls are TRBV10-3 and TRBJ1-1, with no clear D. This chain's CDR3 is CAISESRGAGTEAFF. Written as DNA, the CDR3 is TGTGCCATCAGTGAGTCACGGGGAGCCGGCACTGAAGCTTTCTTT.